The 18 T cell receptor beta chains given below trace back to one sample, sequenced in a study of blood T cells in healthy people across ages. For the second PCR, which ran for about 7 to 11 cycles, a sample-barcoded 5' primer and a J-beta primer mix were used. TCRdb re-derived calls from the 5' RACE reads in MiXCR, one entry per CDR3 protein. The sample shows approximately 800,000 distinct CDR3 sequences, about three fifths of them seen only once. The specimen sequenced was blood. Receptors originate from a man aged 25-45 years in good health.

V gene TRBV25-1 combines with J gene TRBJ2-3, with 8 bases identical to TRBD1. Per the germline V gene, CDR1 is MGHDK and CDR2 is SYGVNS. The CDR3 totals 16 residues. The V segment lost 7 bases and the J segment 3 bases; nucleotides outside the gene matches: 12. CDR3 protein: CASNNRTGRTTDTQYF. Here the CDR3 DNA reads TGTGCCAGCAATAATCGGACAGGGCGAACTACAGATACGCAGTATTTT. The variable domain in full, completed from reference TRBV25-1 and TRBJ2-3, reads EADIYQTPRYLVIGTGKKITLECSQTMGHDKMYWYQQDPGMELHLIHYSYGVNSTEKGDLSSESTVSRIRTEHFPLTLESARPSHTSQYLCASNNRTGRTTDTQYFGPGTRLTVL.

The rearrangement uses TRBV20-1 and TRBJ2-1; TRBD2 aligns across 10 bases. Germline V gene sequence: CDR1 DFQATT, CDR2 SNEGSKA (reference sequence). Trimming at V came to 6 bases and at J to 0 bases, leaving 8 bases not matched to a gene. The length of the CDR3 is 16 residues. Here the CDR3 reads CSAQVAGGFSYNEQFF. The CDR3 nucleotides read TGCAGTGCCCAAGTAGCGGGAGGATTCTCCTACAATGAGCAGTTCTTC.

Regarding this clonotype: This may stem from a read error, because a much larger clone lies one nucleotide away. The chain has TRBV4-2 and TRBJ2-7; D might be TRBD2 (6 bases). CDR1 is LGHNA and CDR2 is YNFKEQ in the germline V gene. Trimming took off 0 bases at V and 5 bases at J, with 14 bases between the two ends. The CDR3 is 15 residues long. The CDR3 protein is CASSQETGRQNEQYF. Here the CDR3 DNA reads TGTGCCAGCAGCCAAGAGACGGGGAGGCAGAACGAGCAGTACTTC.

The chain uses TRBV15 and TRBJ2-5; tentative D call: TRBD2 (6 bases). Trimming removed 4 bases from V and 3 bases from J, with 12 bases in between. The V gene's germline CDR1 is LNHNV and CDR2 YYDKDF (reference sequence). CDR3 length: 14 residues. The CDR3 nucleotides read TGTGCCACCAGCACCGGCGGGGCTGAAGAGACCCAGTACTTC. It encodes CATSTGGAEETQYF. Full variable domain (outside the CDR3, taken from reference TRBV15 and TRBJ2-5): DAMVIQNPRYQVTQFGKPVTLSCSQTLNHNVMYWYQQKSSQAPKLLFHYYDKDFNNEADTPDNFQSRRPNTSFCFLDIRSPGLGDTAMYLCATSTGGAEETQYFGPGTRLLVL.

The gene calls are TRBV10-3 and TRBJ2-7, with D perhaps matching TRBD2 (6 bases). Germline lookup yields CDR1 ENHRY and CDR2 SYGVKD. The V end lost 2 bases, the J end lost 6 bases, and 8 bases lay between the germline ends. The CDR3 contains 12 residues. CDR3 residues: CAISEGRGEQYF. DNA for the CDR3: TGTGCCATCAGTGAGGGGCGGGGCGAGCAGTACTTC.

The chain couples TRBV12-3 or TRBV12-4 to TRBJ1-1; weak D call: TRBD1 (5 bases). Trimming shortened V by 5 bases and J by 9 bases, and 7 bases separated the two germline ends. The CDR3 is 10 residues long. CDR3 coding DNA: TGTGCCAGCAGTGGGACGCAAGCTTTCTTT. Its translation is CASSGTQAFF.

As DNA, the CDR3 is TGTGCCAGCTCACCAGGCCAGCCCGACTATGGCTACACCTTC. This translates into CASSPGQPDYGYTF. This chain uses TRBV18 with TRBJ1-2, with unresolved D. The V gene's germline CDR1 is KGHSH and CDR2 LQKENI. This CDR3 has 14 amino acids. Trimming pared 2 bases from V and 3 bases from J, leaving 10 bases between.

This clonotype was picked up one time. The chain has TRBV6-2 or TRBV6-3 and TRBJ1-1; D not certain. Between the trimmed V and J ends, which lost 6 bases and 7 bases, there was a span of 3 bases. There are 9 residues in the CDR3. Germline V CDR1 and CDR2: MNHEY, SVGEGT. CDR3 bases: TGTGCCAGCAGGGGTGAAGCTTTCTTT. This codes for CASRGEAFF.

The chain's CDR3 is CAIRTGTETYEQYF. The CDR3 region has the DNA TGTGCCATCAGGACCGGGACAGAGACCTACGAGCAGTACTTC. The chain is built from TRBV10-3 and TRBJ2-4; TRBD1 matches at 7 bases. With the DNA end fitting TRBJ2-7 better, the J assignment may be wrong. Germline-derived CDR1 and CDR2 are ENHRY and SYGVKD. This CDR3 contains 14 residues.

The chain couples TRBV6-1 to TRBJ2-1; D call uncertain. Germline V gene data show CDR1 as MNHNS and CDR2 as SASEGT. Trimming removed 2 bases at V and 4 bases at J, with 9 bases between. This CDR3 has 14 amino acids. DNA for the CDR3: TGTGCCAGCAGTGAAACAAGGGTTTACAATGAGCAGTTCTTC. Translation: CASSETRVYNEQFF.

The CDR3 is CASSLGGTSGSYEQYF. CDR3 nucleotide sequence: TGTGCCAGCAGCCTAGGCGGGACTAGCGGATCCTACGAGCAGTACTTC. V usage is TRBV4-2 and J usage is TRBJ2-7; TRBD2 agrees at 11 bases. The CDR3 runs to 16 residues. Germline V gene lookup returns CDR1 LGHNA and CDR2 YNFKEQ. Losses at the gene ends were 4 bases for V and 1 base for J; bases not matched to a gene: 6.

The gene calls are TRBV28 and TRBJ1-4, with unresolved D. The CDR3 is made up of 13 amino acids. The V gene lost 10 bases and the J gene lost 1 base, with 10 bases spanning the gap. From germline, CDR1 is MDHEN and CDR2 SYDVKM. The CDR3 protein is CATLELTNEKLFF. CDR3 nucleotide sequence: TGTGCCACCCTCGAGTTAACTAATGAAAAACTGTTTTTT.

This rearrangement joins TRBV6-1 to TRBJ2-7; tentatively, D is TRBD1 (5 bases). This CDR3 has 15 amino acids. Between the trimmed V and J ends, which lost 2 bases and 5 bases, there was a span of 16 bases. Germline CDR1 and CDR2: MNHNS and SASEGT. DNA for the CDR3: TGTGCCAGCAGTGAATCTGAGGCAGGGAACCACGAGCAGTACTTC. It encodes CASSESEAGNHEQYF.

Here the CDR3 DNA reads TGTGCCAGCAGACATCCGGGACGCGGTATCTACGAGCAGTACTTC. It is translated as CASRHPGRGIYEQYF. This sequence joins TRBV6-6 and TRBJ2-7, with D possibly being TRBD1 or TRBD2 (5 bases each). This CDR3 is 15 amino acids long. V gave up 6 bases and J gave up 3 bases, with 18 bases separating them. Germline loops: CDR1 MNHNY, CDR2 SVGAGI (reference sequence).

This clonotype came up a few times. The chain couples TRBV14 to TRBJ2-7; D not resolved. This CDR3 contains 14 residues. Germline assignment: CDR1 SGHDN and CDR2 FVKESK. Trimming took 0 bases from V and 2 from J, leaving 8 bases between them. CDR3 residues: CASSQDNRPYEQYF. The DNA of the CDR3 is TGTGCCAGCAGCCAAGATAACCGACCCTACGAGCAGTACTTC.

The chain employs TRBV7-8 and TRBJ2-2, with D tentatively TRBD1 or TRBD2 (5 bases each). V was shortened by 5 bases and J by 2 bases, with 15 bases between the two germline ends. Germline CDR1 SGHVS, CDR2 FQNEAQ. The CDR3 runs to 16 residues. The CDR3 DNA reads TGTGCCAGCAGCCTCATCGGGGCCCTTAACACCGGGGAGCTGTTTTTT. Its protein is CASSLIGALNTGELFF.

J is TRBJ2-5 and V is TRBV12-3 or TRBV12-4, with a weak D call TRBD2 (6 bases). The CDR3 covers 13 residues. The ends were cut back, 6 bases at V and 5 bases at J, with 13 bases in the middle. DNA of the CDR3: TGTGCCAGCAGACAAAACAGCGGGGAGACCCAGTACTTC. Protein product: CASRQNSGETQYF.

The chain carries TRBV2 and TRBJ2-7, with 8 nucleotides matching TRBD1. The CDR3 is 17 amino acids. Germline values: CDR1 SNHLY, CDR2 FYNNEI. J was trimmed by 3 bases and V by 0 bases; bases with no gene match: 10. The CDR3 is CASSEALGAGGIYEQYF. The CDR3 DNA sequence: TGTGCCAGCAGTGAAGCGCTCGGGGCAGGGGGCATCTACGAGCAGTACTTC.